Each of the 8 T cell receptor beta chains below was sequenced from the same sample in a study of PD-L1 blockade in urothelial cancer. Assay used: immunoSEQ multiplex PCR; TCRdb lists only in-frame clones, some missing. The profile covers 20,000 to 25,000 clones, with more than 70% appearing a single time and nearly 10% taken by the ten largest. Sample: PBMCs, taken around atezolizumab (anti-PD-L1) treatment. The receptors were sampled from a man between 65 and 79 years old with urothelial cancer.

The rearrangement links TRBV4-2 to TRBJ2-2; TRBD2 aligns across 10 bases. CDR3 length equals 17 residues. The germline V gene encodes CDR1 LGHNA and CDR2 YNFKEQ. The trim removed 1 base at V and 3 bases at J, leaving 5 bases unmatched. The DNA of the CDR3 is TGTGCCAGCAGCCAAGTAGGTAGCGGGAGGTACACCGGGGAGCTGTTTTTT. Amino acid sequence: CASSQVGSGRYTGELFF.

This rearrangement joins TRBV27 to TRBJ1-1; no clear D gene. The CDR3 spans 13 residues. Germline V gene lookup returns CDR1 MNHEY and CDR2 SMNVEV (reference sequence). The V end was cut by 5 bases, the J end by 3 bases, with 10 bases between. The CDR3 nucleotides read TGTGCCAGCAGTCCCGGGGTGCACACTGAAGCTTTCTTT. Protein sequence: CASSPGVHTEAFF.

This chain links TRBV19 with TRBJ2-7; possible D gene TRBD2, 6 bases. From germline, CDR1 is LNHDA and CDR2 SQIVND (reference sequence). CDR3 length: 13 residues. The V end lost 6 bases, the J end lost 3 bases, and 12 bases lay between the germline ends. The CDR3 region is CASSRGRIYEQYF. The CDR3 nucleotides read TGTGCCAGTAGCCGGGGGAGGATCTACGAGCAGTACTTC.

The chain recombines TRBV10-3 with TRBJ2-3; TRBD2 aligns across 10 bases. CDR1 is ENHRY, CDR2 SYGVKD, per germline. CDR3 length equals 15 residues. The V segment lost 3 bases and the J segment 3 bases; nucleotides outside the gene matches: 3. Written as DNA, the CDR3 is TGTGCCATCAGTGATAGCGGGGGGCGTACAGATACGCAGTATTTT. It encodes CAISDSGGRTDTQYF.

The CDR3 reads CASRRTSSYGYTF. CDR3 nucleotide sequence: TGTGCCAGCAGAAGGACAAGCTCCTATGGCTACACCTTC. This rearrangement joins TRBV6-5 to TRBJ1-2; tentatively, D is TRBD1 (5 bases). The germline V and J ends were trimmed by 6 bases and 4 bases, with 12 bases remaining between them. The CDR3 spans 13 residues. CDR1 MNHEY and CDR2 SVGAGI come from the germline V gene.

The rearrangement links TRBV19 to TRBJ2-5; TRBD2 matches at 7 bases. The CDR3 totals 16 residues. The germline CDR1 and CDR2 sequences are LNHDA and SQIVND (reference sequence). V lost 5 bases, J lost 4 bases, and 13 bases stayed unmatched. CDR3 sequence: CASSPQGGRWGETQYF. DNA for the CDR3: TGTGCCAGTAGTCCGCAAGGCGGGAGATGGGGAGAGACCCAGTACTTC.

The chain combines TRBV5-4 with TRBJ1-5; tentatively, D is TRBD1 (5 bases). The CDR3 length is 15 residues. Germline assignment: CDR1 SGHNT and CDR2 YYREEE (reference sequence). V was cut by 4 bases and J by 2 bases, with 13 bases left in between. CDR3 DNA: TGTGCCAGCAGCGCCGGGAGGGGTGGCAATCAGCCCCAGCATTTT. As protein: CASSAGRGGNQPQHF. Looking up the rest from reference TRBV5-4 and TRBJ1-5 gives the full variable domain: ETGVTQSPTHLIKTRGQQVTLRCSSQSGHNTVSWYQQALGQGPQFIFQYYREEENGRGNFPPRFSGLQFPNYSSELNVNALELDDSALYLCASSAGRGGNQPQHFGDGTRLSIL.

By share, this clone ranks as large. The rearrangement links TRBV21-1 to TRBJ2-1; whether TRBD2, the table's D call, matches the DNA was not checked. TRBV21-1 is classified as a pseudogene. This CDR3 spans 16 amino acids. DNA for the CDR3: TGTGCCAGCAGCCCATCGGCCGGGACAGCCCGGGGGGGGCAGTTCTTC. Translating gives CASSPSAGTARGGQFF.